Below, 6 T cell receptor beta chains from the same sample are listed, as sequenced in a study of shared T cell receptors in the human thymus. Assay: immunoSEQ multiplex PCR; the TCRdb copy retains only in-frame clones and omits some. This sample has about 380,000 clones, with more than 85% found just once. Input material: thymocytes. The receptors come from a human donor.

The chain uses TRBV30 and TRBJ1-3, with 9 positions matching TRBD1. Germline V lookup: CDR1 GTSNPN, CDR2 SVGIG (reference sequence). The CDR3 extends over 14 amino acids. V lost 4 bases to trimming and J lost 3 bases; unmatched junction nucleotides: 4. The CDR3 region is CAWIRQGDGNTIYF. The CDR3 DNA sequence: TGTGCCTGGATCAGACAGGGGGATGGAAACACCATATATTTT.

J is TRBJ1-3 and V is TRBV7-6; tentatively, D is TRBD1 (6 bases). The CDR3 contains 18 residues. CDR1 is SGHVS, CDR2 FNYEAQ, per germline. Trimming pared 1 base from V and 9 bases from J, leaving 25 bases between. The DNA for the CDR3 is TGTGCCAGCAGCTTAGTCCCGCCATACCGGGACATCGGGTGCACCATATATTTT. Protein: CASSLVPPYRDIGCTIYF.

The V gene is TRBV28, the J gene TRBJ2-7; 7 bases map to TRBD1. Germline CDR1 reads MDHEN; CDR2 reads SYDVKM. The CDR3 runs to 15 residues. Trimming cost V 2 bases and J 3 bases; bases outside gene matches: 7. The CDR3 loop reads CASSLAGQAIYEQYF. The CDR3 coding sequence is TGTGCCAGCAGTTTAGCTGGACAGGCCATCTACGAGCAGTACTTC.

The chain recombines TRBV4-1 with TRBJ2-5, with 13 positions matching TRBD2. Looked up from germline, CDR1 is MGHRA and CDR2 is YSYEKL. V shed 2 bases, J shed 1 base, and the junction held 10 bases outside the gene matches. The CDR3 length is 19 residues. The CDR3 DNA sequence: TGCGCCAGCAGCCAACTATCCAGGGGGACTAGCGGGACCCAAGAGACCCAGTACTTC. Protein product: CASSQLSRGTSGTQETQYF.

CDR3 amino acids: CASSLDAEGTEAFF. The DNA of the CDR3 is TGTGCCAGCAGTCTGGACGCAGAGGGCACTGAAGCTTTCTTT. J is TRBJ1-1 and V is TRBV27, with no clear D. The CDR3 is 14 residues long. Trimming removed 5 bases at V and 4 bases at J, with 14 bases between. CDR1 and CDR2 from the germline V gene are MNHEY and SMNVEV (reference sequence).

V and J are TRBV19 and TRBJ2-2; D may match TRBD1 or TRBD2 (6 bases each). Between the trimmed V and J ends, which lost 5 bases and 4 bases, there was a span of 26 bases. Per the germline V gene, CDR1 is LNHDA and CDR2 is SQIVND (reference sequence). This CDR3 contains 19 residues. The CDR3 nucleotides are TGTGCCAGTAGTCTTCAAAACAAGGGGGGTAGTGAGGGCACCGGGGAGCTGTTTTTT. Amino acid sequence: CASSLQNKGGSEGTGELFF.